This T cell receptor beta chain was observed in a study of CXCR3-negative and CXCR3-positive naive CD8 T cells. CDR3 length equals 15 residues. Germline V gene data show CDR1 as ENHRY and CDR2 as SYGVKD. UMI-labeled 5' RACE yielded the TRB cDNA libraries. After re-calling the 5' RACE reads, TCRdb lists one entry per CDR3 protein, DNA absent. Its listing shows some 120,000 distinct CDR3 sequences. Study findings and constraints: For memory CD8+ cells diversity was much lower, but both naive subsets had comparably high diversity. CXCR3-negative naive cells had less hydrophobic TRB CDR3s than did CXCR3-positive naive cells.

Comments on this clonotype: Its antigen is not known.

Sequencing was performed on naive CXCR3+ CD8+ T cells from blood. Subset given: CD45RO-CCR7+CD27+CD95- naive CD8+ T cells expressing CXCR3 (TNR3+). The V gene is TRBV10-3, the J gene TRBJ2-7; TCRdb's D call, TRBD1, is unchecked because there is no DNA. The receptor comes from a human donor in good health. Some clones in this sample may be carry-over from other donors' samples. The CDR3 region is CAISESGDRTYEQYF.